This TCR beta chain was found in a study of blood T cell repertoires in COVID-19. Study-level information: Specimens from acute and convalescent COVID-19 originated in the United States, Italy and Spain.

Trimming shortened V by 1 base and J by 6 bases, and 7 bases separated the two germline ends. Germline V gene lookup returns CDR1 SGHTA and CDR2 FQGNSA. The CDR3 sequence is 12 residues long. In the original workflow: Reference gene primer amplification in the assay estimated nucleated cell counts. Sequencing was performed with immunoSEQ multiplex PCR; in TCRdb, only in-frame clones are kept and a portion is missing. V and J calls and clone size are given by that table; D and trimming were obtained from the DNA. The repertoire has approximately 62,000 clones, around 74% of them found once; the top ten carry about 6%.

This sequence originates from a woman between 50 and 59 years old with active or convalescent COVID-19. Sequenced input: peripheral blood. This sequence joins TRBV7-2 and TRBJ2-7; D is uncertain. The CDR3 is CASSLVLSEQYF. CDR3 nucleotides: TGTGCCAGCAGCTTAGTGTTATCCGAGCAGTACTTC.